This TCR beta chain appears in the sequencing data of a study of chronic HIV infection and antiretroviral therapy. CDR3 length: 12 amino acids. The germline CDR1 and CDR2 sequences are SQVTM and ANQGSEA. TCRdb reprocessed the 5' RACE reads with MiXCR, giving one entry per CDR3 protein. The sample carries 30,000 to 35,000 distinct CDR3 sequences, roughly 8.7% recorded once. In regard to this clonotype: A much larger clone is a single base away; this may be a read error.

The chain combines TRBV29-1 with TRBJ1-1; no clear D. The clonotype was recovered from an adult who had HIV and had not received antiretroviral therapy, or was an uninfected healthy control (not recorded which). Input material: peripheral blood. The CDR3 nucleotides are TGCAGCTTAAGCCGGGGAAACACTGAAGGTTTCTTT. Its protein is CSLSRGNTEGFF.